The sequence of this TCR beta chain was determined in a study of CD8+ T cells in alopecia areata (dated by TCRdb to 2016 to 2019). Background for the entire study: Treated patients were enrolled in an open-label pilot trial of oral tofacitinib, 5 to 10 mg twice daily, for moderate-to-severe alopecia areata. Tofacitinib-treated patients had biopsies at baseline and at 4 and 24 weeks of treatment, with a later scalp biopsy in several patients. Scalp clonality was compared across normal scalp (n=4), patchy alopecia areata scalp (n=8), and alopecia totalis/universalis scalp (n=8). Tofacitinib was given for 6 to 18 months, followed by 6 months of follow-up off drug to assess delayed response and recurrence. RNA came from the PAXgene miRNA kit for fixed scalp, the miRNeasy kit for PBMCs, and the RNeasy kit for mouse skin. The SALT score, which quantifies the percentage of affected scalp surface area, was used to measure disease severity in treated patients. Human TCRbeta sequencing covered scalp tissue and sorted CD4+ and CD8+ peripheral blood T cells from patchy and totalis/universalis alopecia areata patients and healthy controls. TCRbeta CDR3 regions were amplified by immunoSEQ multiplex PCR with 35 Vbeta forward and 13 Jbeta reverse primers. In both human patients and the C3H/HeJ mouse model, the study applied high-throughput TCRbeta sequencing to look at T cell clonal expansion in alopecia areata. Beyond this particular receptor, the publication reports: Resident alphabeta T cells in normal human skin are also sequenced, complicating scalp TCR repertoire analysis, unlike mouse skin dominated by gammadelta T cells. Because the treated cohort was small and had just a single nonresponder, larger studies are needed to establish links between baseline CD8+ expansion and response. During tofacitinib treatment, many expanded lesional clones remained in scalp and blood, and this persistence may partly explain relapse after treatment is stopped. Lesional scalp, especially in alopecia totalis/universalis, showed higher clonality and more expanded CD8+ clones than normal scalp, suggesting antigenic drive. Shared TCR sequences between patients were less evident than in mice, which may be partly attributable to HLA diversity in the patient population. Scalp clonality and the number of expanded CD8+ clones among the top 100 scalp clones were significantly decreased by tofacitinib.

What the time point label conveys for this sample: 24 weeks on oral tofacitinib. The treatment or condition label corresponds to: oral pan-JAK inhibitor, 5-10 mg twice daily. Lesional scalp punch biopsies and peripheral blood were obtained from alopecia areata patients. PBMCs were isolated by density centrifugation and stained for CD3, CD4 and CD8, after which CD4+ and CD8+ T cells were sorted on a FACSAria. Receptor libraries were prepared by the immunoSEQ multiplex PCR assay. To provide template for TCR sequencing, every sample had RNA extracted and reverse transcribed into cDNA. First-strand cDNA was synthesized with SuperScript III using a 2:1 mix of oligo-dT and random hexamers. Amplification bias was assessed with a synthetic immune receptor repertoire, and residual bias was removed computationally. In the paper's pipeline: Raw reads were preprocessed for error removal, and CDR3 was defined according to IMGT conventions as running from the conserved cysteine to phenylalanine. Clonality was calculated as 1 minus Shannon entropy normalized by log2 of the number of productive unique TCRs. CD4 or CD8 identity of scalp clones was inferred by cross-referencing scalp TCRbeta sequences with sorted blood CD4 and CD8 repertoires. TCRdb retrieved this table from immuneACCESS and kept in-frame rearrangements only. Not all clones are present; in checked studies, unresolved V genes account for under half, and no reason is known for the remainder. That table supplies the V and J calls and clone size; D and trimming were determined from the DNA. For this sample the table gives around 200,000 clones, of which around 50% were detected only once. The ten most abundant clones make up approximately 12% of the sample.

This clone was seen a few times. Its antigen remains unidentified. No base qualities exist here, and no much larger clone lies one base off it. Taken from the germline V gene, the CDR1 and CDR2 loops are SQVTM and ANQGSEA. The CDR3 contains 15 residues, cysteine and phenylalanine counted. The retained sequence is limited to the CDR3, 45 bases, with the frame set at the first base. The trim is 5 bases for V and 4 bases for J, with a gap of 20 bases between the germline ends. The V gene is TRBV29-1 and the J gene is TRBJ2-5, with TRBD1 tentatively as D gene (5 bases match). This material consisted of CD8+ T cells sorted from blood, taken at week 24, from a patient treated with tofacitinib. This receptor was identified in a human donor with alopecia areata. The CDR3 is CSVFGHPTSGETQYF. The sequence in DNA is TGCAGCGTTTTTGGACATCCCACGTCCGGAGAGACCCAGTACTTC.